This record looks at one TCR beta chain sequence and its context. As yet, its antigen is unknown. Measured with immunoSEQ multiplex PCR; TCRdb has only the in-frame clones, and not every one. Among roughly 14,000 clones, almost 70% were seen once, and the ten largest hold 2.3%. These data are taken from a study of memory B cells and T cells in multiple sclerosis. Overall study findings and caveats: Normalization was needed because clone-set size differences affected shared clonotype counts.

This receptor was obtained from a human donor with multiple sclerosis. The sample taken for sequencing was memory (CD45RO+) CD4+ T cells from blood.

Here the CDR3 reads CASRRGKSSYNEQFF. The CDR3 DNA is TGTGCCAGCAGGCGAGGGAAAAGCTCCTACAATGAGCAGTTCTTC. V gene TRBV6-5 combines with J gene TRBJ2-1; D might be TRBD2 (5 bases). Trimming took 6 bases from V and 0 from J, leaving 12 bases between them. This CDR3 is 15 amino acids long. Germline lookup yields CDR1 MNHEY and CDR2 SVGAGI.